The source of this T cell receptor beta chain is a study of T cell responses to AZD1222 COVID-19 vaccine. Overall study context: Second-dose intervals of approximately 4 or approximately 12 weeks were pooled.

Profiling relied on immunoSEQ multiplex PCR, and the TCRdb table lists in-frame clones only, not all of them. The data contain 120,000 or so clones, around 87% of them singletons. Worth noting for this clone: The antigen remains undetermined.

The J segment lost 4 bases and the V segment lost 4 bases, leaving 4 bases of the junction unmatched. CDR1 is SGHRS, CDR2 YFSETQ, per germline. The CDR3 totals 15 residues. The study's findings and limits: Spike-wide vaccine-associated CD4 TCRs dominated at 160-218 and 743-854. There were repertoire samples only from the period after the peak T cell response.

The rearrangement uses TRBV5-1 and TRBJ2-1; TRBD2 aligns across 11 bases. This TCR was sampled from an adult in good health. Source: peripheral blood, taken on day 0 of AZD1222 vaccination. The CDR3 region is CASSPGTSGYNEQFF. CDR3 DNA: TGCGCCAGCAGCCCGGGGACTAGCGGATACAATGAGCAGTTCTTC.